Listed here are 18 T cell receptor beta chains from one sample, sequenced in a study of shared T cell receptors in the human thymus. Generated by immunoSEQ multiplex PCR, the TCRdb table keeps only in-frame clones and is missing some. The table records roughly 700,000 clones, approximately 88% of them present only once. This same sample was also taken into another study, of human thymus T cells.

The source material was thymocytes. The source of these receptors is a boy in the first two years of life with a congenital heart defect.

The chain couples TRBV11-2 to TRBJ2-7, with 8 bases matching TRBD2. This CDR3 region has 16 residues. V lost 0 bases to trimming and J lost 5 bases; unmatched junction nucleotides: 9. Germline V gives CDR1 SGHAT, CDR2 FQNNGV. The CDR3 loop reads CASSLDVQRESHEQYF. CDR3 nucleotide sequence: TGTGCCAGCAGCTTAGATGTACAGCGGGAGTCCCACGAGCAGTACTTC.

V and J are TRBV6-1 and TRBJ1-1, with 8 bases matching TRBD1. V lost 3 bases and J lost 0; bases outside the gene matches: 6. CDR3 size: 16 residues. Per germline, CDR1 MNHNS and CDR2 SASEGT. The CDR3 spells CASSDRTGSMNTEAFF. The CDR3 DNA follows: TGTGCCAGCAGTGACCGGACAGGGTCGATGAACACTGAAGCTTTCTTT.

The chain uses TRBV18 and TRBJ1-5; weak D call: TRBD1 (6 bases). The CDR3 loop spans 15 amino acids. The germline V gene has CDR1 KGHSH and CDR2 LQKENI. Trimming took off 6 bases at V and 0 bases at J, with 12 bases between the two ends. The CDR3 bases are TGTGCCAGCTCGCCTACAGGGTATAGCAATCAGCCCCAGCATTTT. Protein product: CASSPTGYSNQPQHF.

This chain connects TRBV6-4 to TRBJ2-2; maybe TRBD2 (6 bases). CDR1 is MRHNA and CDR2 is SNTAGT in the germline V gene. CDR3 length: 14 amino acids. Trimming left V 6 bases short and J 3 bases short, with 11 bases between. As DNA, the CDR3 is TGTGCCAGCAGGATGGGACTTCACACCGGGGAGCTGTTTTTT. Protein sequence: CASRMGLHTGELFF.

The table lists this clone with a few counts. The chain couples TRBV28 to TRBJ2-1; D gene unclear. CDR3 size: 15 residues. V was trimmed by 3 bases and J by 0 bases, leaving 9 bases between them. Germline lookup yields CDR1 MDHEN and CDR2 SYDVKM. The CDR3 nucleotides are TGTGCCAGCAGTTTGGGCCACCTCTCCTACAATGAGCAGTTCTTC. This sequence encodes CASSLGHLSYNEQFF.

The chain employs TRBV4-1 and TRBJ2-4; 12 bases match TRBD2. This CDR3 spans 19 amino acids. The junction had 6 bases not matched to a gene; V was cut back by 0 bases and J by 0 bases. Germline V gene data show CDR1 as MGHRA and CDR2 as YSYEKL. The CDR3 nucleotides are TGCGCCAGCAGCCAAGAATTGGCTAGCGGGAGGGGAGCCAAAAACATTCAGTACTTC. This translates into CASSQELASGRGAKNIQYF.

The CDR3 coding sequence is TGTGCCAGCAGTCCCAGGGGGAATGAAAAACTGTTTTTT. This sequence encodes CASSPRGNEKLFF. The J gene is TRBJ1-4, the V gene TRBV27, with TRBD1 matching 7 bases. The germline CDR1 and CDR2 sequences are MNHEY and SMNVEV (reference sequence). The CDR3 loop spans 13 amino acids. The ends lost 5 bases at V and 5 bases at J; junction bases unmatched: 2.

The chain uses TRBV6-1 and TRBJ2-3; maybe TRBD1 (6 bases). CDR3 length: 15 residues. Germline assignment: CDR1 MNHNS and CDR2 SASEGT. Deletions cut 3 bases from V and 0 bases from J, with 10 bases between. CDR3 nucleotide sequence: TGTGCCAGCAGTGAGGGGACACCGAGCACAGATACGCAGTATTTT. Amino acids: CASSEGTPSTDTQYF.

The count of this clone is one. The gene calls are TRBV21-1 and TRBJ1-2; TRBD1 was called by the table and not checked on the DNA. TRBV21-1 is listed as a pseudogene. CDR3 length: 17 amino acids. In DNA form, the CDR3 reads TGTGCCAGCAGCAAAGAGGGGGACAGGCGGGGTAACTATGGCTACACCTTC. Protein product: CASSKEGDRRGNYGYTF.

The DNA of the CDR3 is TGCAGCGCCACCCGACTAGCGGGAGTTAGGGAGACCCAGTACTTC. It translates to CSATRLAGVRETQYF. The rearrangement links TRBV29-1 to TRBJ2-5; 12 nucleotides line up with TRBD2. The V segment lost 7 bases and the J segment 5 bases; nucleotides outside the gene matches: 11. Germline V CDR1 and CDR2: SQVTM, ANQGSEA. The CDR3 runs 15 residues.

The V call is TRBV2, the J call TRBJ2-7, with TRBD2 matching over 7 bases. V was clipped by 10 bases and J by 3 bases; unmatched bases: 15. The CDR3 consists of 15 residues. Germline V gene lookup returns CDR1 SNHLY and CDR2 FYNNEI. CDR3 nucleotide sequence: TGTGCCACAGCAGGGATCGGCGGGAGTCGCTACGAGCAGTACTTC. Its translation: CATAGIGGSRYEQYF.

This clone was seen a single time. The CDR3 reads CASSPNVGSGQFF. The CDR3 nucleotides are TGCGCCAGCAGCCCAAACGTTGGGTCGGGACAGTTTTTT. The chain has TRBV4-1 and TRBJ2-2, with TRBD1 as a possible D gene (6 bases). This CDR3 region has 13 residues. Trimming pared 4 bases from V and 16 bases from J, leaving 19 bases between. Germline V gene data show CDR1 as MGHRA and CDR2 as YSYEKL.

The chain is built from TRBV14 and TRBJ2-7; 8 positions agree with TRBD2. Germline values: CDR1 SGHDN, CDR2 FVKESK. The CDR3 consists of 16 residues. The J segment lost 2 bases and the V segment lost 0 bases, leaving 6 bases of the junction unmatched. The DNA of the CDR3 is TGTGCCAGCAGCCAAGACGCGGGGGGTTACCCCTACGAGCAGTACTTC. This gives the protein CASSQDAGGYPYEQYF.

This clone was seen only a few times. This chain links TRBV6-6 with TRBJ1-2, with D possibly matching TRBD1 (5 bases). The CDR3 is 13 residues long. Germline loops: CDR1 MNHNY, CDR2 SVGAGI (reference sequence). Trimming stripped 6 bases from V and 6 bases from J, with 14 bases between. The DNA for the CDR3 is TGTGCCAGCAGCTCCCCAGGGTCGGATGGCTACACCTTC. This codes for CASSSPGSDGYTF.

The sample holds one count of this clone. The rearrangement uses TRBV10-3 and TRBJ2-1; 8 nucleotides match TRBD2. Germline V gives CDR1 ENHRY, CDR2 SYGVKD. The CDR3 sequence is 13 residues long. Germline trimming cut 9 bases from V and 7 bases from J; bases unmatched to any gene: 8. This chain's CDR3 is CAITGGPGNEQFF. The CDR3 nucleotides are TGTGCCATTACGGGAGGGCCGGGTAATGAGCAGTTCTTC.

In its sample, this clone was seen a few times. Here the CDR3 reads CASSSHRGGDSHEQYF. The CDR3 coding sequence is TGTGCCAGCAGCTCACACCGCGGGGGGGACTCGCACGAGCAGTACTTC. The chain joins TRBV13 to TRBJ2-7; 9 bases fit TRBD2. The CDR3 is 16 residues long. V lost 4 bases, J lost 5 bases, and 12 bases stayed unmatched. Germline V CDR1 and CDR2: PRHDT, FYEKMQ (reference sequence).

This clone was counted between two and nine times. The V and J genes are TRBV14 and TRBJ2-6; the match to TRBD1 covers 9 bases. Germline V gene lookup returns CDR1 SGHDN and CDR2 FVKESK. The CDR3 totals 20 residues. V was clipped by 1 base and J by 0 bases; unmatched bases: 10. CDR3 loop: CASSQVGPGQGDSGANVLTF. The CDR3 DNA follows: TGTGCCAGCAGCCAAGTAGGACCGGGACAGGGCGACTCTGGGGCCAACGTCCTGACTTTC.

V is TRBV11-2 and J is TRBJ2-4, with D perhaps matching TRBD2 (5 bases). The CDR3 is 16 amino acids. The V gene's germline CDR1 is SGHAT and CDR2 FQNNGV. Trimming took 2 bases from V and 3 from J, leaving 14 bases between them. CDR3 sequence: CASSLSEGEVKNIQYF. CDR3 DNA: TGTGCCAGCAGCTTATCAGAGGGAGAGGTCAAAAACATTCAGTACTTC. The whole variable domain, filled in from reference TRBV11-2 and TRBJ2-4, reads EAGVAQSPRYKIIEKRQSVAFWCNPISGHATLYWYQQILGQGPKLLIQFQNNGVVDDSQLPKDRFSAERLKGVDSTLKIQPAKLEDSAVYLCASSLSEGEVKNIQYFGAGTRLSVL.